The rows below give T cell receptor beta chains drawn from one sample of a study of T cells after yellow fever vaccination. TCRdb independently ran MiXCR on the 5' RACE reads; one entry per CDR3 protein. In the table there are around 250,000 distinct CDR3 sequences, 6.9% of which are singletons. This specimen consisted of CD4+ T cells sorted from PBMCs, obtained 15 days after the yellow fever booster vaccination. Every receptor here comes from a man between 25 and 39 years old who received the YFV17D yellow fever vaccine. Both conserved end residues are part of each CDR3. The D gene is left open where the match is weak. Size is omitted from some rows. Given values are once, few, many or a class for expanded clones.

cdr3_length j_call clone_size v_call d_call cdr3_aa cdr3_nt
16 TRBJ2-2 few TRBV7-8 TRBD1 CASSRPGQTYTGELFF TGTGCCAGCAGCAGACCGGGACAGACTTACACCGGGGAGCTGTTTTTT
16 TRBJ2-5 many TRBV7-2 TRBD1 CASSFQTGGIQETQYF TGTGCCAGCAGTTTCCAGACAGGGGGGATACAAGAGACCCAGTACTTC
12 TRBJ1-4 few TRBV7-8 - CASSRLEGKLFF TGTGCCAGCAGCCGACTCGAGGGGAAACTGTTTTTT
13 TRBJ1-2 few TRBV12-3/TRBV12-4 - CASSLATGTGYTF TGTGCCAGCAGTTTAGCGACCGGGACGGGTTACACCTTC
17 TRBJ2-6 few TRBV11-2 TRBD1 CASSLDRAVSGANVLTF TGTGCCAGCAGCTTGGACAGGGCCGTCTCTGGGGCCAACGTCCTGACTTTC
12 TRBJ1-5 few TRBV19 - CASSIRPQPQHF TGTGCCAGTAGTATACGGCCTCAGCCCCAGCATTTT
13 TRBJ2-5 few TRBV7-2 - CASSPRTGGTQYF TGTGCCAGCAGCCCTAGGACTGGAGGGACCCAGTACTTC
14 TRBJ2-1 few TRBV12-3/TRBV12-4 TRBD1 CASNLDRGYNEQFF TGTGCCAGCAACTTAGACAGGGGCTACAATGAGCAGTTCTTC
14 TRBJ2-1 few TRBV10-3 - CAISGTGPGGEQFF TGTGCCATCAGCGGGACAGGACCGGGGGGAGAGCAGTTCTTC
16 TRBJ2-5 few TRBV3-1 - CASSQELAGRWMGQYF TGTGCCAGCAGCCAAGAGTTAGCAGGTCGATGGATGGGCCAGTACTTC
17 TRBJ2-1 - TRBV6-5 TRBD2 CASSYSKWGGRSNEQFF TGTGCCAGCAGTTACTCGAAATGGGGCGGGAGAAGCAATGAGCAGTTCTTC
14 TRBJ2-5 many TRBV20-1 - CSAKVADKRKTQYF TGCAGTGCCAAGGTAGCGGATAAAAGAAAGACCCAGTACTTC
12 TRBJ2-1 many TRBV12-3/TRBV12-4 - CASSLRGFEQFF TGTGCCAGCAGTTTACGTGGGTTTGAGCAGTTCTTC
13 TRBJ1-2 - TRBV20-1 TRBD1 CSARVDRVSGYTF TGCAGTGCTAGAGTAGACAGGGTTAGTGGCTACACCTTC
12 TRBJ1-2 few TRBV29-1 - CSVLTGNYGYTF TGCAGCGTATTGACAGGAAACTATGGCTACACCTTC
17 TRBJ1-1 - TRBV18 - CASSPFRAQAINTEAFF TGTGCCAGCTCACCTTTTAGGGCACAGGCGATCAACACTGAAGCTTTCTTT
14 TRBJ2-5 - TRBV7-2 - CASSLGAYGETQYF TGTGCCAGCAGCTTAGGGGCATACGGTGAGACCCAGTACTTC
13 TRBJ1-2 few TRBV12-3/TRBV12-4 - CASTETQPYGYTF TGTGCCAGCACCGAAACGCAGCCCTATGGCTACACCTTC
15 TRBJ1-6 - TRBV7-2 - CASSLRPGNNSPLHF TGTGCCAGCAGCCTGAGGCCAGGAAATAATTCACCCCTCCACTTT
13 TRBJ2-1 many TRBV20-1 - CSVARDPYNEQFF TGCAGTGTGGCTAGGGACCCCTACAATGAGCAGTTCTTC
14 TRBJ2-5 many TRBV6-5 TRBD1 CASSTPGQGKTQYF TGTGCCAGCAGTACTCCGGGACAGGGCAAGACCCAGTACTTC
14 TRBJ2-1 - TRBV18 - CAFSSGSRGNEQFF TGTGCCTTTTCGAGTGGGAGTAGAGGCAATGAGCAGTTCTTC
16 TRBJ2-4 - TRBV3-1 - CASSPVTGLAKNIQYF TGTGCCAGCAGCCCGGTTACGGGACTAGCCAAAAACATTCAGTACTTC
14 TRBJ2-7 - TRBV4-2 - CASSQEVSTYEQYF TGTGCCAGCAGCCAAGAGGTCTCCACCTACGAGCAGTACTTC
17 TRBJ2-3 few TRBV20-1 - CSARGRLVGYGTDTQYF TGCAGTGCTAGAGGGAGGCTGGTGGGGTACGGCACAGATACGCAGTATTTT
14 TRBJ2-3 - TRBV10-3 - CAISLHGSTDTQYF TGTGCCATCAGTCTACACGGGAGCACAGATACGCAGTATTTT
15 TRBJ2-7 - TRBV19 TRBD1 CASSIVAGQGTQQYF TGTGCCAGTAGTATAGTCGCGGGACAGGGGACCCAGCAGTACTTC
14 TRBJ2-4 few TRBV7-8 - CASSPSRGPNIQYF TGTGCCAGCAGCCCTAGTCGGGGCCCAAACATTCAGTACTTC
17 TRBJ2-3 - TRBV4-3 - CASSQFFRRGDLDTQYF TGCGCCAGCAGCCAATTTTTTCGCAGGGGAGATCTAGATACGCAGTATTTT
16 TRBJ2-1 few TRBV5-1 - CASGRGGQPTYNEQFF TGCGCCAGCGGACGGGGGGGACAGCCAACCTACAATGAGCAGTTCTTC
12 TRBJ2-7 - TRBV29-1 - CSVGAIPYEQYF TGCAGCGTTGGAGCGATCCCCTACGAGCAGTACTTC
14 TRBJ1-6 few TRBV19 TRBD1 CASRGQGYNSPLHF TGTGCCAGCAGGGGACAGGGGTATAATTCACCCCTCCACTTT
15 TRBJ2-1 - TRBV19 - CASSIETQGYNEQFF TGTGCCAGTAGTATAGAAACTCAGGGTTACAATGAGCAGTTCTTC
16 TRBJ2-3 few TRBV20-1 TRBD2 CSGSGRALWGTDTQYF TGCAGTGGTAGCGGGAGGGCCTTGTGGGGCACAGATACGCAGTATTTT
14 TRBJ1-1 - TRBV20-1 - CSAREPGLNTEAFF TGCAGTGCTAGGGAACCGGGGCTCAACACTGAAGCTTTCTTT
15 TRBJ2-1 few TRBV12-3/TRBV12-4 TRBD2 CASSFTTSTYNEQFF TGTGCCAGCAGTTTTACGACTAGCACCTACAATGAGCAGTTCTTC
15 TRBJ1-2 few TRBV5-1 - CASSLVGRSNYGYTF TGCGCCAGCAGCTTGGTAGGGAGATCTAACTATGGCTACACCTTC
11 TRBJ1-5 - TRBV12-3/TRBV12-4 - CASSGLGPQHF TGTGCCAGCAGTGGGTTGGGGCCCCAGCATTTT
16 TRBJ2-1 many TRBV20-1 TRBD2 CSAPGGTSGIDNEQFF TGCAGTGCCCCAGGGGGCACTAGCGGGATAGACAATGAGCAGTTCTTC
14 TRBJ2-1 many TRBV2 - CASSERVASSGQFF TGTGCCAGCAGTGAACGTGTAGCCTCCTCTGGGCAGTTCTTC
14 TRBJ2-5 few TRBV20-1 TRBD1 CSARGTGGRETQYF TGCAGTGCTAGGGGGACAGGGGGCCGAGAGACCCAGTACTTC